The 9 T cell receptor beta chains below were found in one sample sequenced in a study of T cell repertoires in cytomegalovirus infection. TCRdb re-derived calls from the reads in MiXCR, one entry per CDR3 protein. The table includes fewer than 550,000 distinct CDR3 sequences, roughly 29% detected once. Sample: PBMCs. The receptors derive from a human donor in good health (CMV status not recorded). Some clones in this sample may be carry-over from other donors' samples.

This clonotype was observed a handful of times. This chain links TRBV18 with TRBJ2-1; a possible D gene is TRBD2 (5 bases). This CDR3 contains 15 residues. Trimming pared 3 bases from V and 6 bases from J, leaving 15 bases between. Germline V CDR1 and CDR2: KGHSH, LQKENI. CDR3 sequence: CASSPGEGSRNEQFF. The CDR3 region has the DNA TGTGCCAGCTCACCGGGCGAGGGCTCACGCAATGAGCAGTTCTTC.

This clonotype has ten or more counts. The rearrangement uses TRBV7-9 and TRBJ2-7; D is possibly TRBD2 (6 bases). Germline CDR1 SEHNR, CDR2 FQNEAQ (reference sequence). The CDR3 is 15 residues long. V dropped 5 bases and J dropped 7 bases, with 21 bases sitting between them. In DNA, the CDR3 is TGTGCCAGCAGCCCTCCCCCGGAGGGGCTGCGGGAGCAGTACTTC. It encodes CASSPPPEGLREQYF. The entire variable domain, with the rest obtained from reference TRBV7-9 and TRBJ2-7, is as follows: DTGVSQNPRHKITKRGQNVTFRCDPISEHNRLYWYRQTLGQGPEFLTYFQNEAQLEKSRLLSDRFSAERPKGSFSTLEIQRTEQGDSAMYLCASSPPPEGLREQYFGPGTRLTVT.

The CDR3 region has the DNA TGTGCCAGTGGGACAGCGAGCTCCTACGAGCAGTACTTC. Translated: CASGTASSYEQYF. V is TRBV28 and J is TRBJ2-7, with 7 bases identical to TRBD1. V lost 9 bases and J lost 0; bases outside the gene matches: 5. The CDR3 totals 13 residues. CDR1 and CDR2 (germline): MDHEN, SYDVKM.

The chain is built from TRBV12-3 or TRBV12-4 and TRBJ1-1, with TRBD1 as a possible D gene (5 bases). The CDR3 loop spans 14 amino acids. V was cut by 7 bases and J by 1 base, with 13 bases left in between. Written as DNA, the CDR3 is TGTGCCAGCACCCGGGACCTCAGGAACACTGAAGCTTTCTTT. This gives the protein CASTRDLRNTEAFF.

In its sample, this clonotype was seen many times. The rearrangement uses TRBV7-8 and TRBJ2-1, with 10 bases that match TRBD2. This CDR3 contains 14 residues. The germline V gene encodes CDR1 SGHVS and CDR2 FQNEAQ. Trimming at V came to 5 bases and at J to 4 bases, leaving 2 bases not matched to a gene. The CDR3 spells CASSRTSGYNEQFF. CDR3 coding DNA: TGTGCCAGCAGCCGGACTAGCGGTTACAATGAGCAGTTCTTC.

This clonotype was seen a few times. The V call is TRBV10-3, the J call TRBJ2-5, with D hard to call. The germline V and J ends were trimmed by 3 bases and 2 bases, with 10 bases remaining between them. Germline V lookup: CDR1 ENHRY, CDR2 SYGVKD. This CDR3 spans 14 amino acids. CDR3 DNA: TGTGCCATCAGTGACCGTCCCGTACAAGAGACCCAGTACTTC. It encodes CAISDRPVQETQYF.

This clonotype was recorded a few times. Here the CDR3 reads CASSYRFNYGYTF. The CDR3 DNA follows: TGCGCCAGCAGTTACCGATTTAACTATGGCTACACCTTC. The gene calls are TRBV4-1 and TRBJ1-2; no firm D call. Germline V gives CDR1 MGHRA, CDR2 YSYEKL. Trimming left V 6 bases short and J 1 base short, with 9 bases between. The CDR3 contains 13 residues.

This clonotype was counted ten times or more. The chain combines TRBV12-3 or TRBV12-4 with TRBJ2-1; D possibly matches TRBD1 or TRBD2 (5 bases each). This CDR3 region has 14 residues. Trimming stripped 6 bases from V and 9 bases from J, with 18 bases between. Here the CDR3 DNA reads TGTGCCAGCAGAGGAACCGGGACCCCCCGTGAGCAGTTCTTC. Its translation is CASRGTGTPREQFF.

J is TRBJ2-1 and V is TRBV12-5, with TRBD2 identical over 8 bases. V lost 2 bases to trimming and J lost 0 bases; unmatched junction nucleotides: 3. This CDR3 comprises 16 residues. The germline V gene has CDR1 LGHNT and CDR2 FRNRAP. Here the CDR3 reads CASGLLLADSYNEQFF. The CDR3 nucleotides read TGTGCTAGTGGTTTGCTACTAGCGGACTCCTACAATGAGCAGTTCTTC.